This T cell receptor (beta chain) is from a study of blood T cell repertoires in COVID-19. Produced via immunoSEQ multiplex PCR; TCRdb's table is partial and in-frame only. Seen here are about 80,000 clones, around 81% observed once, and the top ten hold approximately 9.1%. This TCR was recovered from a human donor in a cohort sampled during active COVID-19. The material sequenced was peripheral blood.

CDR3 loop: CASSLLGERGEKLFF. Written as DNA, the CDR3 is TGCGCCAGCAGCTTGCTAGGGGAAAGGGGGGAAAAACTGTTTTTT. The chain links TRBV5-1 to TRBJ1-4; possible D gene TRBD1, 6 bases. Deletions cut 1 base from V and 8 bases from J, with 15 bases between. The CDR3 has 15 residues. CDR1 SGHRS and CDR2 YFSETQ come from the germline V gene. Looking up the rest from reference TRBV5-1 and TRBJ1-4 gives the full variable domain: KAGVTQTPRYLIKTRGQQVTLSCSPISGHRSVSWYQQTPGQGLQFLFEYFSETQRNKGNFPGRFSGRQFSNSRSEMNVSTLELGDSALYLCASSLLGERGEKLFFGSGTQLSVL.